Following are 3 T cell receptor beta chains from one sample sequenced in a study of CD8+CD57+ T cells in acquired aplastic anemia. The template used for profiling TCR beta VDJ and CDR3 was genomic DNA. One entry per CDR3 protein, called by TCRdb with MiXCR from the reads. The profile shows approximately 190,000 distinct CDR3 sequences, less than 60% of them singletons. CD8+CD57+ cell expansion, shown by flow cytometry, had occurred in the patients selected for sequencing. Sequenced input: sorted CD4+, CD8+, or CD8+CD57+ T cells (not recorded which) from PBMCs. All receptors come from a human donor with aplastic anemia.

The rearrangement joins TRBV25-1 to TRBJ1-1; unclear D gene. CDR1 is MGHDK and CDR2 is SYGVNS in the germline V gene. V was clipped by 10 bases and J by 5 bases, with 11 bases between them. This CDR3 region has 11 residues. Written as DNA, the CDR3 is TGTGCCACCTCTTCCAGGACTGAAGCTTTCTTT. Translating it yields CATSSRTEAFF.

This clonotype was seen at least ten times. This chain's CDR3 is CASSVLLAGVEQYF. The CDR3 DNA reads TGTGCCAGCAGCGTACTCCTAGCGGGAGTTGAGCAGTACTTC. The gene calls are TRBV7-9 and TRBJ2-7; 10 bases are shared with TRBD2. V shed 5 bases and J 7 bases; nucleotides not matched to a gene: 8. This CDR3 comprises 14 residues. The germline gives CDR1 SEHNR, CDR2 FQNEAQ (reference sequence). The full variable domain, its missing parts supplied by reference TRBV7-9 and TRBJ2-7, is DTGVSQNPRHKITKRGQNVTFRCDPISEHNRLYWYRQTLGQGPEFLTYFQNEAQLEKSRLLSDRFSAERPKGSFSTLEIQRTEQGDSAMYLCASSVLLAGVEQYFGPGTRLTVT.

This clonotype was found many times. V is TRBV11-1 and J is TRBJ2-3; unclear D gene. Germline V gene data show CDR1 as SGHAT and CDR2 as FQDESV (reference sequence). The CDR3 loop spans 17 amino acids. The V end lost 4 bases, the J end lost 0 bases, and 17 bases lay between the germline ends. In DNA, the CDR3 is TGTGCCAGCAGCTCGATAGGCCGAGCCCCAAGCACAGATACGCAGTATTTT. It specifies CASSSIGRAPSTDTQYF.